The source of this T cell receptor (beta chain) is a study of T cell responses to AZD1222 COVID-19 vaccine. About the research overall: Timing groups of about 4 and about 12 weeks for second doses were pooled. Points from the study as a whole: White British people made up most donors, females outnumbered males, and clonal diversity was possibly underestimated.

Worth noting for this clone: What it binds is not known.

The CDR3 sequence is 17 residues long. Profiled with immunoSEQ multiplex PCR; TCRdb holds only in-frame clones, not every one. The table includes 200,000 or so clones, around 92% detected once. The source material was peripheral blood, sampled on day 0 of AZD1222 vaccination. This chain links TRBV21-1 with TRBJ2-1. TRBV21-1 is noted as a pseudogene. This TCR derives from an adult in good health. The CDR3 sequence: CASSKGTAAAAYNEQFF. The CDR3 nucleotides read TGTGCCAGCAGCAAAGGAACGGCTGCAGCCGCCTACAATGAGCAGTTCTTC.